The next 7 T cell receptor beta chains were all read from a single sample in a study of Ad26.COV2.S vaccination and SARS-CoV-2 variants. Here immunoSEQ multiplex PCR was the method, and the copy in TCRdb shows in-frame clones only, minus some. The repertoire includes 440,000 or so clones, nearly 90% of them detected once, and more than 1.5% sits in the top ten. Treatment in this sample: 15 to 20 received Ad26.COV2.S at low or high dose, single or two shots; 5 received placebo; per-sample allocation not given. Samples came from day 63 after the first vaccine or placebo injection. The starting material was peripheral blood, obtained in a trial of Ad26.COV2.S vaccine versus placebo. The receptors stem from a person aged 18 to 65 who received the Ad26.COV2.S COVID-19 vaccine or a placebo.

V and J are TRBV30 and TRBJ1-4; D may be TRBD1 (5 bases). Between the trimmed V and J ends, which lost 0 bases and 12 bases, there was a span of 11 bases. CDR1 GTSNPN and CDR2 SVGIG come from the germline V gene (reference sequence). The CDR3 loop spans 12 amino acids. CDR3 region: CAWSVVAGELFF. The CDR3 DNA is TGTGCCTGGAGTGTAGTGGCGGGGGAACTGTTTTTT. The full variable domain, its missing parts supplied by reference TRBV30 and TRBJ1-4, is SQTIHQWPATLVQPVGSPLSLECTVEGTSNPNLYWYRQAAGRGLQLLFYSVGIGQISSEVPQNLSASRPQDRQFILSSKKLLLSDSGFYLCAWSVVAGELFFGSGTQLSVL.

In the case of this clone: The same CDR3 is also encoded by other DNA sequences in this sample. The chain recombines TRBV19 with TRBJ1-5; D is perhaps TRBD1 (6 bases). This CDR3 has 14 residues. V lost 3 bases, J lost 4 bases, and 10 bases lay in between. Germline CDR1 LNHDA, CDR2 SQIVND (reference sequence). DNA of the CDR3: TGTGCCAGTAGTATTGGGCAGGGGAATCAGCCCCAGCATTTT. Its translation is CASSIGQGNQPQHF.

This clone occurred once. This chain joins TRBV7-9 and TRBJ2-1, with 8 nucleotides matching TRBD1. CDR3 size: 16 residues. Germline CDR1 is SEHNR and CDR2 is FQNEAQ (reference sequence). With 5 bases clipped from V and 4 bases from J, the junction kept 10 bases outside the gene matches. CDR3 nucleotides: TGTGCCAGCAGCCCCGGGACAGGTAGTAGGTACAATGAGCAGTTCTTC. It is translated as CASSPGTGSRYNEQFF.

The chain joins TRBV9 to TRBJ2-1; D remains ambiguous. Germline V gene sequence: CDR1 SGDLS, CDR2 YYNGEE. The CDR3 is 16 amino acids. Trimming cost V 0 bases and J 2 bases, with 12 bases left between them. The CDR3 nucleotides are TGTGCCAGCAGCGTAGGGATACATAGGCCCTACAATGAGCAGTTCTTC. Its protein product is CASSVGIHRPYNEQFF.

The chain has TRBV7-2 and TRBJ2-7; TRBD2 matches at 9 bases. The CDR3 has 15 residues. The J segment lost 7 bases and the V segment lost 1 base, leaving 8 bases of the junction unmatched. The germline V gene has CDR1 SGHTA and CDR2 FQGNSA. For the CDR3, the DNA is TGTGCCAGCAGCTTAGACGGCGGGGGGGTGCGGGAGCAGTACTTC. It yields the protein CASSLDGGGVREQYF. Full variable domain (remainder filled in from reference TRBV7-2 and TRBJ2-7): GAGVSQSPSNKVTEKGKDVELRCDPISGHTALYWYRQSLGQGLEFLIYFQGNSAPDKSGLPSDRFSAERTGGSVSTLTIQRTQQEDSAVYLCASSLDGGGVREQYFGPGTRLTVT.

This clone was detected once. J is TRBJ2-2 and V is TRBV19; the D is unclear. This CDR3 comprises 15 residues. V was clipped by 1 base and J by 5 bases, with 11 bases between them. Germline CDR1 and CDR2: LNHDA and SQIVND (reference sequence). The DNA of the CDR3 is TGTGCCAGTAGTATAGCCTCTGCCTCAACCGGGGAGCTGTTTTTT. Its translation is CASSIASASTGELFF.

The V call is TRBV7-2, the J call TRBJ2-3; D is ambiguous. This CDR3 is built from 13 residues. CDR1 and CDR2 (germline): SGHTA, FQGNSA. V was cut by 3 bases and J by 2 bases, with 6 bases left in between. The CDR3 coding sequence is TGTGCCAGCAGCTTGATGGCCACAGATACGCAGTATTTT. It yields the protein CASSLMATDTQYF.